This T cell receptor beta chain appears in the sequencing data of a study of blood T cell repertoires in COVID-19. Study-level information: The origin of the acute and convalescent COVID-19 samples was the United States, Italy and Spain. Sources were T cells, B-cell-depleted T cells, or PBMCs; the material itself was cDNA or gDNA.

V was pared by 2 bases and J by 6 bases, with 8 bases between. The CDR3 runs to 13 residues. Germline V gene lookup returns CDR1 MNHEY and CDR2 SVGEGT. Original analysis: Reference gene primer amplification yielded estimated nucleated cell counts. Profiling relied on immunoSEQ multiplex PCR, and the TCRdb table lists in-frame clones only, not all of them. V and J calls and clone size are as listed in that table; D and trimming were resolved from the DNA. Of about 76,000 clones in the sample, 70% to 75% were seen once. This chain uses TRBV6-2 or TRBV6-3 with TRBJ2-1; no firm D call. Sample: peripheral blood. The clonotype originates from a man between 65 and 85 years old with acute or convalescent COVID-19. CDR3 loop: CASSYLVSNEQFF. In DNA form, the CDR3 reads TGTGCCAGCAGTTACCTAGTGAGCAATGAGCAGTTCTTC.